These 27 T cell receptor beta chains were sequenced from one sample in a study of cytotoxic CD8 clonotypes in ibrutinib-treated CLL. The assay was immunoSEQ multiplex PCR, and TCRdb's table has in-frame clones only and misses some. Of around 330,000 clones in the sample, 67% were seen once. Sequencing used PBMCs, obtained after 36 months of ibrutinib treatment. These receptors all come from a human donor with chronic lymphocytic leukemia.

This chain links TRBV2 with TRBJ1-3; D not resolved. The CDR3 runs to 14 residues. CDR1 is SNHLY, CDR2 FYNNEI, per germline. Trimming shortened V by 6 bases and J by 0 bases, and 9 bases separated the two germline ends. The CDR3 protein is CASRRAASGNTIYF. Here the CDR3 DNA reads TGTGCCAGCAGAAGGGCAGCCTCTGGAAACACCATATATTTT.

The chain links TRBV13 to TRBJ2-7; D possibly corresponds to TRBD2 (6 bases). V was trimmed by 2 bases and J by 8 bases, leaving 13 bases between them. The germline V gene encodes CDR1 PRHDT and CDR2 FYEKMQ (reference sequence). The CDR3 is made up of 13 amino acids. The CDR3: CASSLSRLAQQYF. The CDR3 coding sequence is TGTGCCAGCAGCTTATCTCGGCTAGCGCAGCAGTACTTC.

This clone was detected only a few times. V and J are TRBV6-5 and TRBJ1-2; TRBD1 is a possible D gene (5 bases). Trimming took 8 bases from V and 11 from J, leaving 21 bases between them. The CDR3 has 13 amino acids. Looked up from germline, CDR1 is MNHEY and CDR2 is SVGAGI. CDR3 protein: CASGQGPLSGYTF. Here the CDR3 DNA reads TGTGCCAGCGGACAAGGGCCCCTGTCGGGTTACACCTTC.

V gene TRBV7-8 combines with J gene TRBJ2-1, with 8 bases fitting TRBD2. Germline assignment: CDR1 SGHVS and CDR2 FQNEAQ. Trimming took 5 bases from V and 2 from J; bases not matched to a gene: 5. The CDR3 extends over 15 amino acids. CDR3 loop: CASSRSGGTYNEQFF. CDR3 sequence (DNA): TGTGCCAGCAGCCGAAGCGGGGGAACCTACAATGAGCAGTTCTTC. The entire variable domain, with the rest obtained from reference TRBV7-8 and TRBJ2-1, is as follows: GAGVSQSPRYKVAKRGQDVALRCDPISGHVSLFWYQQALGQGPEFLTYFQNEAQLDKSGLPSDRFFAERPEGSVSTLKIQRTQQEDSAVYLCASSRSGGTYNEQFFGPGTRLTVL.

This clone was counted once. The chain is built from TRBV11-2 and TRBJ1-3; perhaps TRBD1 as D (6 bases). The germline V and J ends were trimmed by 5 bases and 0 bases, with 14 bases remaining between them. This CDR3 spans 16 amino acids. Germline CDR1 and CDR2: SGHAT and FQNNGV. The CDR3 DNA reads as TGTGCCAGCAGCCCCCCGGGACACTTCTCTGGAAACACCATATATTTT. Translated, it gives CASSPPGHFSGNTIYF.

This clone was counted between two and nine times. The genes are TRBV7-8 and TRBJ2-1, with D uncertain. This CDR3 contains 11 residues. From germline, CDR1 is SGHVS and CDR2 FQNEAQ. V lost 3 bases and J lost 8, with 5 bases in between. The CDR3 DNA follows: TGTGCCAGCAGCTTTGGTGATGAGCAGTTCTTC. It codes for CASSFGDEQFF. The complete variable domain, with remaining parts taken from reference TRBV7-8 and TRBJ2-1, reads GAGVSQSPRYKVAKRGQDVALRCDPISGHVSLFWYQQALGQGPEFLTYFQNEAQLDKSGLPSDRFFAERPEGSVSTLKIQRTQQEDSAVYLCASSFGDEQFFGPGTRLTVL.

The V and J genes are TRBV19 and TRBJ2-7; D is unresolved. From germline, CDR1 is LNHDA and CDR2 SQIVND (reference sequence). This CDR3 is 14 amino acids long. V was pared by 5 bases and J by 0 bases, with 11 bases between. The CDR3 loop is CASSVTQSSYEQYF. The CDR3, as DNA: TGTGCCAGTAGTGTAACCCAAAGCTCCTACGAGCAGTACTTC.

The rearrangement joins TRBV10-2 to TRBJ2-3; 9 nucleotides agree with TRBD2. Germline V lookup: CDR1 WSHSY, CDR2 SAAADI. The CDR3 covers 17 residues. Trimming removed 5 bases from V and 11 bases from J; junction bases left unmatched: 20. The CDR3: CASSRPAGASGERGQYF. Here the CDR3 DNA reads TGCGCCAGCAGTAGACCAGCGGGGGCTAGCGGGGAACGGGGGCAGTATTTT.

The chain has TRBV28 and TRBJ2-6; D may be TRBD1 (5 bases). Deletions cut 2 bases from V and 3 bases from J, with 8 bases between. Germline V gene data show CDR1 as MDHEN and CDR2 as SYDVKM. This CDR3 spans 15 amino acids. The CDR3, as DNA: TGTGCCAGCAGTTTACAGGGAATTGGGGCCAACGTCCTGACTTTC. Encoded protein: CASSLQGIGANVLTF.

The chain combines TRBV19 with TRBJ2-2, with 8 bases that match TRBD2. J gave up 1 base and V 8 bases, and 6 bases lay outside the gene matches. The CDR3 consists of 15 residues. Looked up from germline, CDR1 is LNHDA and CDR2 is SQIVND (reference sequence). CDR3 in amino acids: CASAKRGLNTGELFF. The CDR3 DNA follows: TGTGCCAGTGCTAAGCGGGGGCTGAACACCGGGGAGCTGTTTTTT.

The gene calls are TRBV10-1 and TRBJ2-7, with TRBD1 matching over 7 bases. Per germline, CDR1 WNHNN and CDR2 SYGVQD (reference sequence). The CDR3 consists of 14 residues. Trimming cost V 2 bases and J 3 bases; bases outside gene matches: 4. The CDR3, as DNA: TGCGCCAGCAGTGAGAGGGGGCCGGGCTACGAGCAGTACTTC. Amino acid sequence: CASSERGPGYEQYF.

This rearrangement joins TRBV5-4 to TRBJ2-1; D gene ambiguous. This CDR3 region has 13 residues. Germline-derived CDR1 and CDR2 are SGHNT and YYREEE (reference sequence). Between the trimmed V and J ends, which lost 0 bases and 8 bases, there was a span of 9 bases. The CDR3 DNA reads TGTGCCAGCAGCTTGGGTTCACGGGATGAGCAGTTCTTC. Translating it yields CASSLGSRDEQFF.

This clone appeared once. The V gene is TRBV20-1, the J gene TRBJ2-7, with a possible D match to TRBD1 (6 bases). Germline V lookup: CDR1 DFQATT, CDR2 SNEGSKA (reference sequence). The CDR3 length is 11 residues. Trimming shortened V by 6 bases and J by 3 bases, and 9 bases separated the two germline ends. CDR3 residues: CSAAQGYEQYF. For the CDR3, the DNA is TGCAGTGCCGCACAGGGCTACGAGCAGTACTTC.

V usage is TRBV5-4 and J usage is TRBJ2-5; 8 nucleotides align to TRBD1. With V trimmed by 3 bases and J by 4 bases, 2 bases remained unmatched. The CDR3 spans 13 residues. Germline V gene lookup returns CDR1 SGHNT and CDR2 YYREEE (reference sequence). CDR3 sequence (DNA): TGTGCCAGCAGCTACGGGACAGGAGAGACCCAGTACTTC. Translated: CASSYGTGETQYF.

Remarks on this clone: The sample carries other DNA sequences with the same CDR3. The chain carries TRBV29-1 and TRBJ1-1; no firm D call. CDR3 length: 9 residues. V was pared by 4 bases and J by 5 bases, with 2 bases between. CDR1 and CDR2 (germline): SQVTM, ANQGSEA. CDR3 nucleotides: TGCAGCGTTGGTACTGAAGCTTTCTTT. Translating gives CSVGTEAFF.

This chain uses TRBV5-6 with TRBJ2-4; no firm D call. V lost 4 bases and J 0 bases, leaving 14 bases between the germline ends. Germline lookup yields CDR1 SGHDT and CDR2 YYEEEE. This CDR3 region has 16 residues. CDR3 sequence: CASSPKATLAKNIQYF. CDR3 DNA: TGTGCCAGCAGCCCGAAGGCGACTTTAGCCAAAAACATTCAGTACTTC.

This clone was detected only a few times. Here the CDR3 DNA reads TGTGCCAGCAGTTTAACAGCGTACAGGATGTACGAGCAGTACTTC. Residues: CASSLTAYRMYEQYF. This chain links TRBV27 with TRBJ2-7, with D possibly matching TRBD1 (5 bases). The V gene's germline CDR1 is MNHEY and CDR2 SMNVEV (reference sequence). This CDR3 region has 15 residues. V was clipped by 2 bases and J by 4 bases, with 15 bases between them.

The V gene is TRBV28, the J gene TRBJ2-7; 12 nucleotides align to TRBD1. Trimming at V came to 1 base and at J to 7 bases, leaving 5 bases not matched to a gene. Germline V CDR1 and CDR2: MDHEN, SYDVKM. CDR3 length equals 15 residues. The CDR3 nucleotides read TGTGCCAGCAGTTTATCGGGACAGGGGGCAAGGGAGCAGTACTTC. Translated, it gives CASSLSGQGAREQYF.

This rearrangement joins TRBV4-1 to TRBJ2-5; the D gene could be TRBD1 or TRBD2 (5 bases each). The germline V gene encodes CDR1 MGHRA and CDR2 YSYEKL. The V and J ends lost 6 bases and 5 bases respectively, with 25 bases between them. The CDR3 length is 17 residues. CDR3: CASRPSRTGRPVETQYF. The CDR3 DNA follows: TGCGCCAGCAGGCCCTCGAGGACGGGGCGCCCGGTGGAGACCCAGTACTTC.

The V call is TRBV19, the J call TRBJ2-5; D unclear. V was trimmed by 6 bases and J by 1 base, leaving 12 bases between them. Germline V CDR1 and CDR2: LNHDA, SQIVND (reference sequence). There are 14 residues in the CDR3. The CDR3 DNA follows: TGTGCCAGTAGCGAAACTTTTCTCCAAGAGACCCAGTACTTC. Amino acid sequence: CASSETFLQETQYF.

The rearrangement links TRBV7-3 to TRBJ2-1; weak D call: TRBD2 (6 bases). Trimming left V 5 bases short and J 0 bases short, with 11 bases between. The CDR3 has 15 residues. Germline V CDR1 and CDR2: SGHTA, FQGTGA. The CDR3 here is CASSPGGPSYNEQFF. The CDR3 coding sequence is TGTGCCAGCAGCCCCGGGGGTCCCTCCTACAATGAGCAGTTCTTC.

This chain connects TRBV18 to TRBJ2-7; perhaps D is TRBD1 or TRBD2 (5 bases each). The CDR3 runs 15 residues. V was shortened by 3 bases and J by 4 bases, with 16 bases between the two germline ends. Germline assignment: CDR1 KGHSH and CDR2 LQKENI. The CDR3 nucleotides read TGTGCCAGCTCACCCCAGAGGGGAGCCGCGTACGAGCAGTACTTC. Residues: CASSPQRGAAYEQYF.

CDR3 in amino acids: CASSQEGRGNVAGELFF. The CDR3 DNA sequence: TGCGCCAGCAGCCAAGAAGGCAGGGGAAATGTGGCCGGGGAGCTGTTTTTT. The chain carries TRBV4-1 and TRBJ2-2; possibly TRBD1 for D (6 bases). Trimming removed 0 bases at V and 6 bases at J, with 17 bases between. Germline V gene sequence: CDR1 MGHRA, CDR2 YSYEKL. The CDR3 spans 17 residues.

This clone was counted only a few times. The chain is built from TRBV7-8 and TRBJ1-5, with a weak D call TRBD1 (5 bases). V was pared by 5 bases and J by 2 bases, with 25 bases between. Germline values: CDR1 SGHVS, CDR2 FQNEAQ. This CDR3 has 19 residues. As DNA, the CDR3 is TGTGCCAGCAGCACCGGAAGGACAAGCCGGGTATTCGGCAATCAGCCCCAGCATTTT. It translates to CASSTGRTSRVFGNQPQHF.

V and J are TRBV2 and TRBJ2-7; TRBD2 matches 10 bases. CDR3 length equals 16 residues. Germline V lookup: CDR1 SNHLY, CDR2 FYNNEI. The trim removed 7 bases at V and 3 bases at J, leaving 12 bases unmatched. CDR3 sequence: CASTPRLAGASYEQYF. CDR3 in DNA: TGTGCCAGCACCCCGAGGCTAGCGGGGGCCAGCTACGAGCAGTACTTC. Supplemented by reference TRBV2 and TRBJ2-7, the full variable domain reads EPEVTQTPSHQVTQMGQEVILRCVPISNHLYFYWYRQILGQKVEFLVSFYNNEISEKSEIFDDQFSVERPDGSNFTLKIRSTKLEDSAMYFCASTPRLAGASYEQYFGPGTRLTVT.

V gene TRBV9 combines with J gene TRBJ2-1; 10 bases are shared with TRBD2. The ends lost 5 bases at V and 2 bases at J; junction bases unmatched: 4. This CDR3 is built from 15 residues. Per germline, CDR1 SGDLS and CDR2 YYNGEE. CDR3 amino acids: CASSSGTSAYNEQFF. In nucleotides, the CDR3 is TGTGCCAGCAGTTCCGGGACTAGCGCCTACAATGAGCAGTTCTTC.

This chain uses TRBV5-1 with TRBJ1-4, with D possibly matching TRBD1 (6 bases). Deletions cut 3 bases from V and 3 bases from J, with 12 bases between. The CDR3 covers 15 residues. CDR1 is SGHRS, CDR2 YFSETQ, per germline. In DNA, the CDR3 is TGCGCCAGCAGCTGGGCAGGGGCCTCTAATGAAAAACTGTTTTTT. As protein: CASSWAGASNEKLFF.